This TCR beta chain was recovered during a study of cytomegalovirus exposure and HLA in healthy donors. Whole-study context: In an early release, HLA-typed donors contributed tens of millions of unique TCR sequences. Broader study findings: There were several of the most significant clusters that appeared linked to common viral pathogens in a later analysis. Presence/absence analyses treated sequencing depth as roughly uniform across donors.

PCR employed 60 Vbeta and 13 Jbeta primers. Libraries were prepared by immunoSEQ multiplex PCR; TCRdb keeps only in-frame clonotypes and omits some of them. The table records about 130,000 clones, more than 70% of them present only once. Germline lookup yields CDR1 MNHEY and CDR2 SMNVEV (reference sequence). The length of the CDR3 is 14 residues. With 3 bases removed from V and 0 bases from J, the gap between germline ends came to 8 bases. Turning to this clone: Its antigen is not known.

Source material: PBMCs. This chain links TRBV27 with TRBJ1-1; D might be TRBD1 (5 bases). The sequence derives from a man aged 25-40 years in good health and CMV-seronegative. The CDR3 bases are TGTGCCAGCAGTTTGGGGCGGCTGAACACTGAAGCTTTCTTT. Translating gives CASSLGRLNTEAFF.